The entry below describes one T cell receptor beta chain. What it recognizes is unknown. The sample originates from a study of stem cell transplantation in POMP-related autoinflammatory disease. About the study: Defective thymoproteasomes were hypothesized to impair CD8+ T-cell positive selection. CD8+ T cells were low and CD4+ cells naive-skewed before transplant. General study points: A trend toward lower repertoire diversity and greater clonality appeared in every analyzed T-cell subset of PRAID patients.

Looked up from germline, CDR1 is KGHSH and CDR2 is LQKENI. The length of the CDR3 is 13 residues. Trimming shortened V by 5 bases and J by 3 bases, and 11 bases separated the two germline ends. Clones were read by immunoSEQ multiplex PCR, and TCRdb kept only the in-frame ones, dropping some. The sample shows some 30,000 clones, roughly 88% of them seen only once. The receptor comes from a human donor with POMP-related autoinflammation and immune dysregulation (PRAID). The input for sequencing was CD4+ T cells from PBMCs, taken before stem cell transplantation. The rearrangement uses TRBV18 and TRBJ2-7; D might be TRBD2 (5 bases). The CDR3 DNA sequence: TGTGCCAGCTCATTCGAGGGTCGCTACGAGCAGTACTTC. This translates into CASSFEGRYEQYF.